The 8 T cell receptor beta chains below all came from one sample that was sequenced in a study of blood T cell repertoires in COVID-19. Profiling relied on immunoSEQ multiplex PCR, and the TCRdb table lists in-frame clones only, not all of them. This table holds approximately 100,000 clones, around nine tenths found once. Sequenced sample: peripheral blood. Receptor source: a man in his 70s with acute or convalescent COVID-19.

V is TRBV5-4 and J is TRBJ2-7; 10 nucleotides line up with TRBD1. Germline V gene lookup returns CDR1 SGHNT and CDR2 YYREEE (reference sequence). This CDR3 region has 15 residues. The J segment lost 5 bases and the V segment lost 2 bases, leaving 7 bases of the junction unmatched. The CDR3 loop is CASSFKGTGVDEQYF. The CDR3 bases are TGTGCCAGCAGCTTTAAAGGGACAGGGGTAGACGAGCAGTACTTC.

This CDR3 is CASSPLVPRGASTDTQYF. Here the CDR3 DNA reads TGTGCCAGCAGCCCACTGGTTCCTCGGGGTGCTAGCACAGATACGCAGTATTTT. The chain links TRBV3-1 (or the pseudogene TRBV3-2) to TRBJ2-3; TRBD2 might be the D (5 bases). V was trimmed by 4 bases and J by 0 bases, leaving 20 bases between them. The CDR3 runs 18 residues. Germline-derived CDR1 and CDR2 are LGHDT and YNNKEL (reference sequence).

The chain combines TRBV5-8 with TRBJ2-1; unclear D gene. In germline, CDR1 is SGHTS, CDR2 YDEGEE. Between the trimmed V and J ends, which lost 1 base and 4 bases, there was a span of 12 bases. This CDR3 contains 15 residues. In nucleotides, the CDR3 is TGTGCCAGCAGCTTGCGCAATACTTATTACAATGAGCAGTTCTTC. Translating gives CASSLRNTYYNEQFF.

This clone was found a few times. The J gene is TRBJ2-5, the V gene TRBV7-2; D gene unclear. Germline V gives CDR1 SGHTA, CDR2 FQGNSA. CDR3 length: 14 residues. V lost 5 bases and J lost 5, with 15 bases in between. The CDR3 DNA reads as TGTGCCAGCAGCCAATCCTCTGTACGGGAGACCCAGTACTTC. Its translation: CASSQSSVRETQYF.

The chain joins TRBV12-5 to TRBJ1-1; 7 bases match TRBD1. The CDR3 extends over 15 amino acids. CDR1 LGHNT and CDR2 FRNRAP come from the germline V gene. Trimming took 1 base from V and 6 from J; bases not matched to a gene: 8. The CDR3 nucleotides are TGTGCTAGTGGTTTGGGACAGGGAGGAGGCGCTGAAGCTTTCTTT. This sequence encodes CASGLGQGGGAEAFF.

The chain links TRBV30 to TRBJ1-6; 7 bases are shared with TRBD1. The CDR3 has 15 residues. Germline CDR1 reads GTSNPN; CDR2 reads SVGIG (reference sequence). V was pared by 3 bases and J by 3 bases, with 5 bases of the junction left unmatched. The CDR3 loop reads CAWRDRSYYNSPLHF. As DNA, the CDR3 is TGTGCCTGGAGGGACAGGTCGTACTATAATTCACCCCTCCACTTT.

This clone has a single count. This rearrangement joins TRBV18 to TRBJ1-1; D unclear. V lost 3 bases and J 4 bases, leaving 15 bases between the germline ends. The CDR3 contains 15 residues. Per the germline V gene, CDR1 is KGHSH and CDR2 is LQKENI. CDR3 in amino acids: CASSPNAGIGTEAFF. The CDR3 region has the DNA TGTGCCAGCTCACCTAACGCGGGGATCGGCACTGAAGCTTTCTTT.

The V and J genes are TRBV28 and TRBJ2-5; 7 bases line up with TRBD2. Germline CDR1 reads MDHEN; CDR2 reads SYDVKM. After removal of 4 bases from V and 2 bases from J, the junction contained 13 bases not matched to a gene. CDR3 length equals 17 residues. The CDR3 region is CASSSPWEGGEQETQYF. CDR3 coding DNA: TGTGCCAGCAGTTCCCCCTGGGAGGGAGGGGAGCAAGAGACCCAGTACTTC.